These T cell receptor beta chains were read from a single sample in a study of blood T cell repertoires in COVID-19. The assay was immunoSEQ multiplex PCR, and TCRdb's table has in-frame clones only and misses some. Of about 240,000 clones in the sample, around 83% were seen once. Sequenced input: peripheral blood. The receptor set was obtained from a woman aged 55-75 years with active or convalescent COVID-19. Each CDR3 is given with its conserved first and last residue. Fields, in order: D gene, clone size, V gene, J gene, CDR3 DNA, CDR3 protein. D genes are given only for firm matches. Part of the rows lack a size; the others show once, few, many or a class for expanded clones.

>TRBD1|once|TRBV15|TRBJ1-4
TGTGCCACCAGCAGAGCGGACAGGGGGGATGAAAAACTGTTTTTT
CATSRADRGDEKLFF
>-|-|TRBV12-5|TRBJ1-4
TGTGCTAGTGGTCCCCAGGGCGTGGGGCGAGAAAAACTGTTTTTT
CASGPQGVGREKLFF
>-|-|TRBV11-3|TRBJ2-5
TGTGCCAGCAGCTTAGGTGGCGGGGACCCCCAAGAGACCCAGTACTTC
CASSLGGGDPQETQYF
>-|-|TRBV18|TRBJ1-5
TGTGCCAGCTCAAAGGACAGTTACAATCAGCCCCAGCATTTT
CASSKDSYNQPQHF
>TRBD2|-|TRBV6-6|TRBJ2-1
TGTGCCAGCAGTTACGGGGGGGGGATCGATGAGCAGTTCTTC
CASSYGGGIDEQFF
>-|-|TRBV11-2|TRBJ2-1
TGTGCCAGCAGCGTACAGGGAAATGAGCAGTTCTTC
CASSVQGNEQFF
>TRBD1|-|TRBV5-1|TRBJ1-2
TGCGCCAGCAGCTTGGATCGGTCGGGACAGGGGGCGCATGGCTACACCTTC
CASSLDRSGQGAHGYTF
>-|-|TRBV9|TRBJ1-6
TGTGCCAGCAGCGTTGGCGGGGAGCTGAATTCACCCCTCCACTTT
CASSVGGELNSPLHF
>TRBD1|-|TRBV7-2|TRBJ2-3
TGTGCCAGCAGCTACTGGACAGGGTTCACAGATACGCAGTATTTT
CASSYWTGFTDTQYF
>-|few|TRBV7-7|TRBJ2-1
TGTGCTAGCAGCTTGAGCATAACTTCTTACAATGAGCAGTTCTTC
CASSLSITSYNEQFF
>-|-|TRBV5-1|TRBJ1-4
TGCGCCAGCAGCTTCGGGGTTGGAGAAAAACTGTTTTTT
CASSFGVGEKLFF
>TRBD1|-|TRBV27|TRBJ2-6
TGTGCCAGCAGTCCTAAACGGGCGGGACAGGGTGCATCTGGAGCCAACGTCCTGACTTTC
CASSPKRAGQGASGANVLTF
>-|-|TRBV27|TRBJ2-3
TGTGCCAGCAGTTTATCGTCTCGGAGCGGCGCAGATACGCAGTATTTT
CASSLSSRSGADTQYF
>-|few|TRBV27|TRBJ2-6
TGTGCCAGCAGTCTGGAGGGCGGGGCCAACGTCCTGACTTTC
CASSLEGGANVLTF
>-|-|TRBV9|TRBJ2-3
TGTGCCAGCAGCGTCACGGGGTACACAGATACGCAGTATTTT
CASSVTGYTDTQYF